The clone carrying this TCR beta chain has more than one count but fewer than ten. The antigen is unknown. One end of the junction varies from germline; a read error may be responsible. The sample belongs to a study of regulatory T cells in long-lasting Graves disease. On the study more broadly: With positive TSH receptor antibodies and over 5 years of antithyroid drugs, Graves' disease was considered persistent.

Study outcomes and limitations: Persistent Graves' patients showed less TCR diversity than newly diagnosed patients showed. Samples came from peripheral blood alone, without thyroid tissue. Possibly, accuracy suffered from the small sample size.

Time point specified: persistent/refractory GD, antithyroid drugs over 5 years with positive TRAb. Isolated PBMC RNA provided the starting material for the TCR library. CDR3 length: 16 residues. Construction of the TCR beta libraries employed iRepertoire HTBI primers in conjunction with Arm-PCR of CDR3 regions. TCRdb re-analysed the multiplex PCR reads in MiXCR, keeping a single row per CDR3 protein. Counted here are about 420,000 distinct CDR3 sequences, 23% occurring once; the ten biggest clones make up about a quarter. This clonotype originated in a female donor with Graves disease. V gene TRBV12-3 or TRBV12-4 combines with J gene TRBJ2-2; D tentatively fits TRBD1 or TRBD2 (6 bases each). The material sequenced was peripheral blood mononuclear cells (PBMCs), taken when the disease was refractory, from a patient treated with antithyroid drugs. As DNA, the CDR3 is TGCGCCAGCAGCCAAGCTCCGGGGGCAAGTACCGGGGAGCTGTTTTTT. This encodes CASSQAPGASTGELFF.